This T cell receptor beta chain came from a study of breast tumors, draining lymph nodes, adjacent tissues. TCRdb processed the multiplex PCR reads anew with MiXCR; each CDR3 protein has one entry. The sample has more than 50,000 distinct CDR3 sequences, roughly 50% seen once. This clonotype was detected only once. A much more abundant neighbour one base away suggests this may be a read error. Between the trimmed V and J ends, which lost 8 bases and 1 base, there was a span of 11 bases. This CDR3 comprises 13 residues. From germline, CDR1 is MNHNY and CDR2 SVGAGI (reference sequence). The chain has TRBV6-6 and TRBJ2-5; D gene unclear. Material: breast tumor tissue. This receptor was taken from a female donor with breast cancer. Some clones in this sample may be carry-over from other donors' samples. The CDR3 sequence is CASGQMFQETQYF. The DNA of the CDR3 is TGTGCCAGCGGGCAAATGTTCCAAGAGACCCAGTACTTC.